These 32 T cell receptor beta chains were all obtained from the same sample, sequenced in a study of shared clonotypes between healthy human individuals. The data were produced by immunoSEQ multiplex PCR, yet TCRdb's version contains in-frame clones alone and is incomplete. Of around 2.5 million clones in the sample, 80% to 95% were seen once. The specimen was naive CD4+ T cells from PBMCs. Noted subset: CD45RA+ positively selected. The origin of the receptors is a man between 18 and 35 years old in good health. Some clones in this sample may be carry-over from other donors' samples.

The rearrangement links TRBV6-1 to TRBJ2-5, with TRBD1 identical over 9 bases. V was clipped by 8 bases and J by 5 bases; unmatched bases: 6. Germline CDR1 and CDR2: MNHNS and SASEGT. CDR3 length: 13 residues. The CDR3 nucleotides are TGTGCCAGCCTGCGGACAGGGGTGGAGACCCAGTACTTC. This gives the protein CASLRTGVETQYF.

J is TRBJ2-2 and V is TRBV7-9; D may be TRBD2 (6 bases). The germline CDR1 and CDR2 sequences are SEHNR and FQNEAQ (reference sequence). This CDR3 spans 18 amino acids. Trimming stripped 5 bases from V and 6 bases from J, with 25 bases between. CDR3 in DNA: TGTGCCAGCAGCCAAAGACGGACGGGAGTCGGTTCCCCCGGGGAGCTGTTTTTT. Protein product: CASSQRRTGVGSPGELFF.

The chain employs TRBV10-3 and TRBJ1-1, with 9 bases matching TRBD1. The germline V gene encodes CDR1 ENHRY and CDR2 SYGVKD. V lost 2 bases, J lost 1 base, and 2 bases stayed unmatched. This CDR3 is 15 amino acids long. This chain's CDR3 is CAISEMGQGNTEAFF. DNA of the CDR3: TGTGCCATCAGTGAGATGGGACAGGGGAACACTGAAGCTTTCTTT.

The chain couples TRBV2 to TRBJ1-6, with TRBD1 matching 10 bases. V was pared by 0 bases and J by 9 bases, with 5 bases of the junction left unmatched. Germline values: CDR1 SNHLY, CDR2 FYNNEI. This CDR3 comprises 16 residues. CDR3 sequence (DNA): TGTGCCAGCAGTGAAGCAAGACAGGGGGCAGGTTCACCCCTCCACTTT. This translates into CASSEARQGAGSPLHF. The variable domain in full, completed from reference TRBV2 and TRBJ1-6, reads EPEVTQTPSHQVTQMGQEVILRCVPISNHLYFYWYRQILGQKVEFLVSFYNNEISEKSEIFDDQFSVERPDGSNFTLKIRSTKLEDSAMYFCASSEARQGAGSPLHFGNGTRLTVT.

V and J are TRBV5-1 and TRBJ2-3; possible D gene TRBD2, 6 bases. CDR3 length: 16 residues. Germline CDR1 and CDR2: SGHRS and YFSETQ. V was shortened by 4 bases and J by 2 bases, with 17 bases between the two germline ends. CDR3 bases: TGCGCCAGCAGCCCTCGCCAAGCGGGTGCCACAGATACGCAGTATTTT. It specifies CASSPRQAGATDTQYF.

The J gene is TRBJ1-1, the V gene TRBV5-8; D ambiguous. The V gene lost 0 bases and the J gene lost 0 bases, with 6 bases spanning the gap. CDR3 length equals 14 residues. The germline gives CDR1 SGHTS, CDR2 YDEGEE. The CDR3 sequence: CASSLGTVNTEAFF. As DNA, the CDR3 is TGTGCCAGCAGCTTGGGGACGGTGAACACTGAAGCTTTCTTT.

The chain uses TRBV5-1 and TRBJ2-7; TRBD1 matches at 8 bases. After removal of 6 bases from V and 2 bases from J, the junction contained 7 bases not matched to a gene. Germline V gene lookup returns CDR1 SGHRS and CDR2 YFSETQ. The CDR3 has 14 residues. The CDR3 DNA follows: TGCGCCAGCACCCATGGACAGGGCGCCTACGAGCAGTACTTC. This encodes CASTHGQGAYEQYF.

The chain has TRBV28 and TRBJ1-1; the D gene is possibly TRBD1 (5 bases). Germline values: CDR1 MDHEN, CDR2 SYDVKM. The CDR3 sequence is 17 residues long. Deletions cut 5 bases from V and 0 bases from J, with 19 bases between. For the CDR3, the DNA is TGTGCCAGCAGTGAACAGGTCCCGCTACTCATGAACACTGAAGCTTTCTTT. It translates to CASSEQVPLLMNTEAFF.

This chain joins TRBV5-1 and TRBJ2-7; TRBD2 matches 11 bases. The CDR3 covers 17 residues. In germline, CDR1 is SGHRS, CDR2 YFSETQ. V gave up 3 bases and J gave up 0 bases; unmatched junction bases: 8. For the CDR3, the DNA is TGCGCCAGCAGCTGGGGACTAGCGGAAGACCTCTCCTACGAGCAGTACTTC. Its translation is CASSWGLAEDLSYEQYF. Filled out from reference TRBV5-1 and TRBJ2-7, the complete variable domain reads KAGVTQTPRYLIKTRGQQVTLSCSPISGHRSVSWYQQTPGQGLQFLFEYFSETQRNKGNFPGRFSGRQFSNSRSEMNVSTLELGDSALYLCASSWGLAEDLSYEQYFGPGTRLTVT.

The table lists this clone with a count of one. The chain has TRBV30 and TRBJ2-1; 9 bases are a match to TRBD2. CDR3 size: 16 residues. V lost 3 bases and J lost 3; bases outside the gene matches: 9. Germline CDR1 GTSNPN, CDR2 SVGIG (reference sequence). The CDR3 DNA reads TGTGCCTGGAGCGCAACTAGCGGGCAGGTCTACAATGAGCAGTTCTTC. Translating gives CAWSATSGQVYNEQFF. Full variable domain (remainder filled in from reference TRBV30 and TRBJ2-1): SQTIHQWPATLVQPVGSPLSLECTVEGTSNPNLYWYRQAAGRGLQLLFYSVGIGQISSEVPQNLSASRPQDRQFILSSKKLLLSDSGFYLCAWSATSGQVYNEQFFGPGTRLTVL.

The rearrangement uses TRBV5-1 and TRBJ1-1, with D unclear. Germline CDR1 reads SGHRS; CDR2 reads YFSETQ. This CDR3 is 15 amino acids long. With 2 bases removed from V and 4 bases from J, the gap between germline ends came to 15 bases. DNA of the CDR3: TGCGCCAGCAGCTTCTTGTCCGTGGGGATCACTGAAGCTTTCTTT. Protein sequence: CASSFLSVGITEAFF.

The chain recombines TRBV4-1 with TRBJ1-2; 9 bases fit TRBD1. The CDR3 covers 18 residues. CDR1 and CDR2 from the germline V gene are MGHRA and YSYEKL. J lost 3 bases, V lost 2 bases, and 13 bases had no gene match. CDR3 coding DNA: TGCGCCAGCAGCCAACCAGGACAGGGGAGTAGGCGTGACTATGGCTACACCTTC. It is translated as CASSQPGQGSRRDYGYTF.

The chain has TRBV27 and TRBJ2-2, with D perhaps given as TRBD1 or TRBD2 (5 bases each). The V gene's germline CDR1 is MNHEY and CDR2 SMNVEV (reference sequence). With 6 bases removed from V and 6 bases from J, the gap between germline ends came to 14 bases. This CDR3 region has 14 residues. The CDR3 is CASSSYRGPGELFF. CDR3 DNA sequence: TGTGCCAGCAGCTCATATCGGGGCCCCGGGGAGCTGTTTTTT.

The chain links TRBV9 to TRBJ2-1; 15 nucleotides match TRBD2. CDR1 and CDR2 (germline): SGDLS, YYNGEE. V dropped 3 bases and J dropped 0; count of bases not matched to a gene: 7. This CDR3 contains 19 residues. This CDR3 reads CASSGRTSGRASSYNEQFF. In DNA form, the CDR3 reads TGTGCCAGCAGCGGCAGGACTAGCGGGAGGGCAAGCTCCTACAATGAGCAGTTCTTC.

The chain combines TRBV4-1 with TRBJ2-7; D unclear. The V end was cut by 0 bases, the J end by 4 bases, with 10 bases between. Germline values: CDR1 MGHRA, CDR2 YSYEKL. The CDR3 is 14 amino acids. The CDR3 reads CASSQDVPPYEQYF. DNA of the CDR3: TGCGCCAGCAGCCAAGATGTTCCACCGTACGAGCAGTACTTC.

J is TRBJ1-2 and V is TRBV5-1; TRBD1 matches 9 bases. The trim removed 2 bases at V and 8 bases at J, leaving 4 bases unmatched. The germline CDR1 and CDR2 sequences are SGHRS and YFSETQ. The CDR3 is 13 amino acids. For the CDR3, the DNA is TGCGCCAGCAGCTTCAACAGGGGGCAAGGCTACACCTTC. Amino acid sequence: CASSFNRGQGYTF.

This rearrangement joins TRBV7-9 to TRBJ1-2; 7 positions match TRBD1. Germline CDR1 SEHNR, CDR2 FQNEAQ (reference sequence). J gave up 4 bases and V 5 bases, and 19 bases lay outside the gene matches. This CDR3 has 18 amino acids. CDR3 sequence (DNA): TGTGCCAGCAGCCCCCTTTTGAGCGTTTGGGACAGACTCTATGGCTACACCTTC. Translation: CASSPLLSVWDRLYGYTF.

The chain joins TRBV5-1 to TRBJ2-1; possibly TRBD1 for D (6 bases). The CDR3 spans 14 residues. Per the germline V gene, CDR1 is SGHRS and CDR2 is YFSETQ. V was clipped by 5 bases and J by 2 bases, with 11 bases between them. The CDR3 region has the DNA TGCGCCAGCAGTTCAGGGGCTCCCTACAATGAGCAGTTCTTC. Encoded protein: CASSSGAPYNEQFF.

CDR3 bases: TGTGCCAGCAGTCCACGGACACCTACCTACGAGCAGTACTTC. Amino acid sequence: CASSPRTPTYEQYF. The rearrangement uses TRBV28 and TRBJ2-7; tentatively, D is TRBD1 (5 bases). Germline CDR1 and CDR2: MDHEN and SYDVKM. Trimming left V 5 bases short and J 2 bases short, with 13 bases between. The CDR3 loop spans 14 amino acids.

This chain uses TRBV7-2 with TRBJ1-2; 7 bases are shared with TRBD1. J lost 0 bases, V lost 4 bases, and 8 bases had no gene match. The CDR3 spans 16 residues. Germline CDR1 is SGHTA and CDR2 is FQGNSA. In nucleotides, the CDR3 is TGTGCCAGCAGCTACCTGCACAGGGGACCTAACTATGGCTACACCTTC. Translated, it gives CASSYLHRGPNYGYTF.

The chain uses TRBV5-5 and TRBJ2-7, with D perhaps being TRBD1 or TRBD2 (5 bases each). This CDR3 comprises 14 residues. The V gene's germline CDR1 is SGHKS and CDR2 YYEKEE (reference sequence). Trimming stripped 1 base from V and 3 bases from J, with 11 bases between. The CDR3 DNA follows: TGTGCCAGCAGCTTGAGGGGAGATCTCTACGAGCAGTACTTC. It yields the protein CASSLRGDLYEQYF.

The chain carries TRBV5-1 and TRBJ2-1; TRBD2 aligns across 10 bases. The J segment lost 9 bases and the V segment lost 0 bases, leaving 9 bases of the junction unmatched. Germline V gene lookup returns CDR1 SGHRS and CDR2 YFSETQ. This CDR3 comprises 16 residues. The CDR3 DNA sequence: TGCGCCAGCAGCTTGGAGGCTAGCGGGAGTATTGGTGAGCAGTTCTTC. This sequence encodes CASSLEASGSIGEQFF.

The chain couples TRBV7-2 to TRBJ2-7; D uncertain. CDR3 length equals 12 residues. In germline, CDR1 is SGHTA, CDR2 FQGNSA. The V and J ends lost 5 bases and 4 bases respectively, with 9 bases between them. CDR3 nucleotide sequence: TGTGCCAGCAGCCCCCGATTTTACGAGCAGTACTTC. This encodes CASSPRFYEQYF.

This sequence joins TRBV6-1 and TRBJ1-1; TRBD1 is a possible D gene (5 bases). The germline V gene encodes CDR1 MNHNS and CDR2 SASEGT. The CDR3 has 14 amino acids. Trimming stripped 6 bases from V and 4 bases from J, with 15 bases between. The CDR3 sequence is CASSRDWGITEAFF. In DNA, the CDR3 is TGTGCCAGCAGCCGGGACTGGGGCATCACTGAAGCTTTCTTT.

The CDR3 DNA follows: TGTGCCAGCAGTTCCCGACGGCGTGAAAACACTGAAGCTTTCTTT. Protein: CASSSRRRENTEAFF. The chain couples TRBV6-5 to TRBJ1-1; D gene unclear. Trimming removed 4 bases at V and 2 bases at J, with 14 bases between. The CDR3 is 15 residues long. In germline, CDR1 is MNHEY, CDR2 SVGAGI.

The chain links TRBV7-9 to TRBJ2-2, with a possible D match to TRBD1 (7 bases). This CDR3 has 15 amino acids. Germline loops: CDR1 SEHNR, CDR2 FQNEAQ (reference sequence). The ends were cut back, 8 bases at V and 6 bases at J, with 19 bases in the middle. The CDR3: CASDPQTGRSGELFF. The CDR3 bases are TGTGCCAGCGACCCACAGACAGGGAGGTCCGGGGAGCTGTTTTTT.

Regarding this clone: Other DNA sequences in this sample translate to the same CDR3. Here the CDR3 reads CASSPDRGDTEAFF. The CDR3 bases are TGCGCCAGCAGCCCCGACAGGGGTGACACTGAAGCTTTCTTT. The genes are TRBV5-1 and TRBJ1-1; TRBD1 matches 8 bases. The germline gives CDR1 SGHRS, CDR2 YFSETQ. The CDR3 loop spans 14 amino acids. Germline trimming cut 4 bases from V and 3 bases from J; bases unmatched to any gene: 5.

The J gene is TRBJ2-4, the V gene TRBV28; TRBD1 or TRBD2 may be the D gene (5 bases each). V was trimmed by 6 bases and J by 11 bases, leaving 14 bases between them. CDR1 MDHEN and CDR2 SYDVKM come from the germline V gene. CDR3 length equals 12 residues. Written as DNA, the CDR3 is TGTGCCAGCAGCCTTTACCGGGACCTTCAGTACTTC. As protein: CASSLYRDLQYF.

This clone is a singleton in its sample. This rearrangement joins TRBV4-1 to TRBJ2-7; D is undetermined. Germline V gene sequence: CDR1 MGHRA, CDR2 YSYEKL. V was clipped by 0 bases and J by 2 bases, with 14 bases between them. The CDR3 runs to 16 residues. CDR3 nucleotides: TGCGCCAGCAGCCAAGAAGAATCGGCCAGAACCTACGAGCAGTACTTC. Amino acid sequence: CASSQEESARTYEQYF.

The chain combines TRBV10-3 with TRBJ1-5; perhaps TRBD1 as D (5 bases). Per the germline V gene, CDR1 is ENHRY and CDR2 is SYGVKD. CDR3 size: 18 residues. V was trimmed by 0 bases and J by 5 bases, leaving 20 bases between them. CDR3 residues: CAISESNGYRSGDQPQHF. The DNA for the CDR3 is TGTGCCATCAGTGAGTCGAATGGCTACAGGTCGGGGGATCAGCCCCAGCATTTT.

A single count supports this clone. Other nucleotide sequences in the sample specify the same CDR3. The DNA of the CDR3 is TGTGCCAGCAGCAGAGGTGCAGATACGCAGTATTTT. Its protein product is CASSRGADTQYF. The gene calls are TRBV11-3 and TRBJ2-3, with D hard to call. CDR3 size: 12 residues. Per the germline V gene, CDR1 is SGHNT and CDR2 is YENEEA. V lost 5 bases and J lost 4, with 7 bases in between.

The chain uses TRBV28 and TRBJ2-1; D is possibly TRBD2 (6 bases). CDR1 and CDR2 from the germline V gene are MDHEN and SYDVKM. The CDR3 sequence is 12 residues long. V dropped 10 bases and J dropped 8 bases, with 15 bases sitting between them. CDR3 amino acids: CATIAGRDEQFF. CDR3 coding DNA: TGTGCCACCATCGCGGGGCGGGATGAGCAGTTCTTC.